The 10 T cell receptor beta chains in this list originate from one sample, sequenced in a study of T cell responses to AZD1222 COVID-19 vaccine. The repertoire was sequenced with immunoSEQ multiplex PCR; TCRdb's copy has only in-frame clones and lacks some. The repertoire consists of approximately 110,000 clones, with 70% to 90% occurring once and the leading ten covering about 6%. Specimen: peripheral blood, collected on day 0 of AZD1222 vaccination. These TCRs come from an adult in good health.

This clone was recorded once. The rearrangement links TRBV7-2 to TRBJ2-3; unclear D gene. In germline, CDR1 is SGHTA, CDR2 FQGNSA. V gave up 5 bases and J gave up 6 bases, with 9 bases separating them. The CDR3 has 12 residues. In DNA, the CDR3 is TGTGCCAGCAGCGCCACTGGGGATACGCAGTATTTT. Its protein is CASSATGDTQYF.

J is TRBJ1-3 and V is TRBV11-3; D gene unclear. The germline V and J ends were trimmed by 5 bases and 0 bases, with 17 bases remaining between them. CDR3 size: 17 residues. In germline, CDR1 is SGHNT, CDR2 YENEEA. The CDR3 reads CASSPPPGGRSGNTIYF. The CDR3 nucleotides are TGTGCCAGCAGCCCCCCCCCGGGCGGACGCTCTGGAAACACCATATATTTT.

The rearrangement links TRBV19 to TRBJ1-5; 9 bases map to TRBD1. The CDR3 has 17 residues. After removal of 5 bases from V and 1 base from J, the junction contained 9 bases not matched to a gene. Germline V lookup: CDR1 LNHDA, CDR2 SQIVND (reference sequence). The CDR3 DNA is TGTGCCAGTAGTCGGACAGGGGATTTTTGGAGCAATCAGCCCCAGCATTTT. It is translated as CASSRTGDFWSNQPQHF. Combining the CDR3 with reference TRBV19 and TRBJ1-5 gives the whole variable domain DGGITQSPKYLFRKEGQNVTLSCEQNLNHDAMYWYRQDPGQGLRLIYYSQIVNDFQKGDIAEGYSVSREKKESFPLTVTSAQKNPTAFYLCASSRTGDFWSNQPQHFGDGTRLSIL.

The chain joins TRBV27 to TRBJ2-2, with D uncertain. CDR3 length: 14 residues. CDR1 is MNHEY, CDR2 SMNVEV, per germline (reference sequence). Trimming shortened V by 5 bases and J by 4 bases, and 11 bases separated the two germline ends. CDR3 coding DNA: TGTGCCAGCAGTCCTACACAGAGCACCGGGGAGCTGTTTTTT. Translating gives CASSPTQSTGELFF.

The rearrangement joins TRBV6-1 to TRBJ2-2; D tentatively reads TRBD1 or TRBD2 (5 bases each). With 0 bases removed from V and 4 bases from J, the gap between germline ends came to 9 bases. Germline V lookup: CDR1 MNHNS, CDR2 SASEGT. The CDR3 is made up of 15 amino acids. The CDR3 loop reads CASSEAEGTTGELFF. The CDR3 DNA reads TGTGCCAGCAGTGAAGCTGAGGGGACCACCGGGGAGCTGTTTTTT.

For this clone: The same CDR3 can be traced to other DNA sequences in this sample. The chain uses TRBV6-4 and TRBJ1-1; no reliable D call. CDR1 and CDR2 (germline): MRHNA, SNTAGT. The CDR3 is made up of 14 amino acids. The V end lost 3 bases, the J end lost 1 base, and 9 bases lay between the germline ends. CDR3 in DNA: TGTGCCAGCAGTGAAGGCCAGGAGAACACTGAAGCTTTCTTT. This sequence encodes CASSEGQENTEAFF.

The chain recombines TRBV25-1 with TRBJ2-7, with D maybe TRBD1 (5 bases). This CDR3 has 13 residues. V was trimmed by 5 bases and J by 3 bases, leaving 11 bases between them. The germline V gene encodes CDR1 MGHDK and CDR2 SYGVNS. The chain's CDR3 is CASSKTGLYEQYF. CDR3 nucleotide sequence: TGTGCCAGCAGTAAAACAGGCCTCTACGAGCAGTACTTC.

The chain joins TRBV7-9 to TRBJ1-1; a possible D gene is TRBD1 (5 bases). Trimming removed 2 bases from V and 1 base from J, with 8 bases in between. In germline, CDR1 is SEHNR, CDR2 FQNEAQ (reference sequence). This CDR3 region has 14 residues. The CDR3 nucleotides are TGTGCCAGCAGCTTATTGGGGGGGAACACTGAAGCTTTCTTT. Encoded protein: CASSLLGGNTEAFF.

The chain uses TRBV18 and TRBJ2-3, with 10 bases aligning to TRBD2. The length of the CDR3 is 14 residues. Trimming took 6 bases from V and 1 from J; bases not matched to a gene: 1. Germline loops: CDR1 KGHSH, CDR2 LQKENI. The DNA for the CDR3 is TGTGCCAGCTCTACTAGCGGGGGCACAGATACGCAGTATTTT. This gives the protein CASSTSGGTDTQYF.

The chain combines TRBV19 with TRBJ1-4; TRBD1 is a possible D gene (6 bases). CDR3 length: 15 residues. In germline, CDR1 is LNHDA, CDR2 SQIVND (reference sequence). V was pared by 7 bases and J by 4 bases, with 16 bases between. CDR3 bases: TGTGCCAGTACTCTATCAGGGGCCTTTAATGAAAAACTGTTTTTT. Protein sequence: CASTLSGAFNEKLFF.